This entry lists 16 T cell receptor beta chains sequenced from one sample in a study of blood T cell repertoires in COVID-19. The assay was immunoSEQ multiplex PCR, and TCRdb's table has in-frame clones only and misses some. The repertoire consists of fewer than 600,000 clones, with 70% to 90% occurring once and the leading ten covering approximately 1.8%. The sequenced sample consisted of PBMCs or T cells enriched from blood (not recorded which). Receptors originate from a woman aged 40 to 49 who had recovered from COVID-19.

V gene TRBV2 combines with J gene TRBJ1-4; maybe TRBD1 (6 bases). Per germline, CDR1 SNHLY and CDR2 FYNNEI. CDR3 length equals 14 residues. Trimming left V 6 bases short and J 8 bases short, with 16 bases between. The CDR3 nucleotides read TGTGCCAGCAGCGCTACAGGGCGACGGGAAAAACTGTTTTTT. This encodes CASSATGRREKLFF. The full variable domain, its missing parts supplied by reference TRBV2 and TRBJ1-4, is EPEVTQTPSHQVTQMGQEVILRCVPISNHLYFYWYRQILGQKVEFLVSFYNNEISEKSEIFDDQFSVERPDGSNFTLKIRSTKLEDSAMYFCASSATGRREKLFFGSGTQLSVL.

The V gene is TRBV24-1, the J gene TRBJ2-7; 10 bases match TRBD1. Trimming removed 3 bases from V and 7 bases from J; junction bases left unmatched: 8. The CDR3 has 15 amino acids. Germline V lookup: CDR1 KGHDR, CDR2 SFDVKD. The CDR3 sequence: CATSDAGQGTGEQYF. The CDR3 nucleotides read TGTGCCACCAGTGATGCGGGACAGGGGACGGGGGAGCAGTACTTC.

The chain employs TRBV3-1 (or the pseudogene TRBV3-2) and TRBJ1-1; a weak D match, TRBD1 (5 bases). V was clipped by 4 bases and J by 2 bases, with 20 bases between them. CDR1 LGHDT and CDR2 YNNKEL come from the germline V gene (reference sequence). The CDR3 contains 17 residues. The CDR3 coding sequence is TGTGCCAGCAGCCCCCGCGGTGGGGGGACGCAAAACACTGAAGCTTTCTTT. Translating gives CASSPRGGGTQNTEAFF.

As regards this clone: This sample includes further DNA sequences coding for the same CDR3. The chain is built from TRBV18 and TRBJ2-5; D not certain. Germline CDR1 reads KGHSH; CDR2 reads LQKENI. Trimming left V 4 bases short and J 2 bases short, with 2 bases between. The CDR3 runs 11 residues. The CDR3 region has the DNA TGTGCCAGCTCACTACAAGAGACCCAGTACTTC. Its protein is CASSLQETQYF.

CDR3 residues: CASSFRGDQPQHF. The CDR3 region has the DNA TGTGCCAGCAGCTTCAGGGGGGATCAGCCCCAGCATTTT. This chain links TRBV7-9 with TRBJ1-5, with 7 bases lining up with TRBD1. The CDR3 spans 13 residues. The ends lost 3 bases at V and 5 bases at J; junction bases unmatched: 1. The germline V gene has CDR1 SEHNR and CDR2 FQNEAQ (reference sequence).

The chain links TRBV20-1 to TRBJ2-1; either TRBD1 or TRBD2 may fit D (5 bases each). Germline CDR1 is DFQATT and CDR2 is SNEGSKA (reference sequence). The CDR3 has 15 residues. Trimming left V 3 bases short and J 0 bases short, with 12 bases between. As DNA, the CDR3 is TGCAGTGCTAGTGGGGGTAGGGGCTCCTACAATGAGCAGTTCTTC. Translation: CSASGGRGSYNEQFF.

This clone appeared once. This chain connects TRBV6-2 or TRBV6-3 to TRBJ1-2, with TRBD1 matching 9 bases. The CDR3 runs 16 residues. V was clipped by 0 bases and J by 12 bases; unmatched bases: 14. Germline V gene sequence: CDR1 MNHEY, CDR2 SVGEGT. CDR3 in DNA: TGTGCCAGCAGTTACTCGGGACAGGGCATTATAATGTTCGACACCTTC. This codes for CASSYSGQGIIMFDTF.

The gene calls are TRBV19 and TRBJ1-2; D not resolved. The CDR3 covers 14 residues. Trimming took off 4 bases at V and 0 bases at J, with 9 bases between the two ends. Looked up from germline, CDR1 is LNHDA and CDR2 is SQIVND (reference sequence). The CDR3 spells CASSRQPTNYGYTF. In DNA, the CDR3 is TGTGCCAGTAGTAGACAACCTACTAACTATGGCTACACCTTC.

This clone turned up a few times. CDR3 protein: CASSSEGTGELFF. In DNA form, the CDR3 reads TGTGCCAGCTCATCTGAGGGCACCGGGGAGCTGTTTTTT. The rearrangement joins TRBV12-3 or TRBV12-4 to TRBJ2-2, with D perhaps matching TRBD2 (5 bases). This CDR3 has 13 amino acids. V lost 8 bases and J lost 4, with 11 bases in between.

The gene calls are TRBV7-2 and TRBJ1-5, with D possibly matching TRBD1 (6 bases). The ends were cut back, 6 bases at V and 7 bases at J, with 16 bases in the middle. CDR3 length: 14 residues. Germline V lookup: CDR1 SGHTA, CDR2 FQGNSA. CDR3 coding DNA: TGTGCCAGCAGTCCTCAGGGGAGCGGACAGCCCCAGCATTTT. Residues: CASSPQGSGQPQHF.

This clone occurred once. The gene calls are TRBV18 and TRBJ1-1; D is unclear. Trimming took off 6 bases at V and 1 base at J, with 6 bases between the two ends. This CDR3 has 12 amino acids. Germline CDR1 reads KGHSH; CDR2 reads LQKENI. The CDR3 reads CASSAGNTEAFF. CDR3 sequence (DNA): TGTGCCAGCTCGGCAGGGAACACTGAAGCTTTCTTT.

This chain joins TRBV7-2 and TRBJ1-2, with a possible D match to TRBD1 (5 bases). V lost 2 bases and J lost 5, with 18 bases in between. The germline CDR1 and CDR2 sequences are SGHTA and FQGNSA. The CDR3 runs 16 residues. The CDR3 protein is CASSLPRTGGGYGYTF. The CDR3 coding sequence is TGTGCCAGCAGCTTACCACGAACCGGGGGTGGGTATGGCTACACCTTC.

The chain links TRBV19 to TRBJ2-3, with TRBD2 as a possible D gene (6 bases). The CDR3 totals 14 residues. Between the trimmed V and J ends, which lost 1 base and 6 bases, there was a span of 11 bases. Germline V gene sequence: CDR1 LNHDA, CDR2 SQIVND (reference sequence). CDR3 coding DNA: TGTGCCAGTAGTATAGCCGGGGGTAGTGATACGCAGTATTTT. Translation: CASSIAGGSDTQYF.

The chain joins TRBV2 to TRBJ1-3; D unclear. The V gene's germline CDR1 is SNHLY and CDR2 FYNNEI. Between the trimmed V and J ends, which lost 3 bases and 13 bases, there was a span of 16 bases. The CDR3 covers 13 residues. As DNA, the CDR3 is TGTGCCAGCAGTGAGGGCAGCCGAATACCTATATATTTT. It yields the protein CASSEGSRIPIYF.

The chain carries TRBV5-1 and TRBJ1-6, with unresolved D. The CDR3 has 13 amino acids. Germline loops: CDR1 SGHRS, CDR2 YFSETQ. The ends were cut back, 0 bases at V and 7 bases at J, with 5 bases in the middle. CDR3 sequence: CASSLERNSPLHF. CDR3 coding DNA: TGCGCCAGCAGCTTGGAACGGAATTCACCCCTCCACTTT.

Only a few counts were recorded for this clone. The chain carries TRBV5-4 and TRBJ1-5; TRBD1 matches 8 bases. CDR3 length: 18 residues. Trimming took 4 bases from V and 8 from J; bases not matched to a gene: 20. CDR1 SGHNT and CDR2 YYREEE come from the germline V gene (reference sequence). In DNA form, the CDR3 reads TGTGCCAGCAGCCGACCCCCAGGGACAGGTAGGGTAATCAAGCCCCAGCATTTT. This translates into CASSRPPGTGRVIKPQHF.